This T cell receptor beta chain was documented in a study of Ad26.COV2.S vaccination and SARS-CoV-2 variants. In the study overall: Intramuscular Ad26.COV2.S at 5x10^10 or 1x10^11 viral particles.

Treatment noted: some 20 received Ad26.COV2.S at low or high dose, single or two shots; five or six received placebo; per-sample allocation not given. Collection of samples fell on day 63 after the first vaccine or placebo injection. The donor's status was that of an adult aged 18-55 years in Boston. An Ad26 vector expressing Wuhan-strain SARS-CoV-2 spike served as the vaccine. The table came from immunoSEQ multiplex PCR; TCRdb's copy has only in-frame clones and leaves some out. This table holds 300,000 to 400,000 clones, about 86% found once. Details on this clone: No antigen is known for it.

Study conclusions and caveats: It was vaccine recipients, not placebo recipients, who had the higher spike-specific TCR breadth.

CDR1 is MDHEN and CDR2 is SYDVKM in the germline V gene. J lost 4 bases, V lost 6 bases, and 5 bases had no gene match. The length of the CDR3 is 14 residues. The V gene is TRBV28, the J gene TRBJ2-4; 8 bases line up with TRBD2. The receptor comes from a person between 18 and 65 years old who received the Ad26.COV2.S COVID-19 vaccine or a placebo. The sequences come from peripheral blood, collected in a trial of Ad26.COV2.S vaccine versus placebo. This CDR3 is CASRPGGGKNIQYF. The CDR3 DNA reads TGTGCCAGCAGACCCGGGGGGGGAAAAAACATTCAGTACTTC.